What follows are 13 T cell receptor beta chains derived from one specimen sequenced in a study of blood T cell repertoires in COVID-19. Repertoires were generated with immunoSEQ multiplex PCR, while TCRdb's copy carries only in-frame clones and drops some. The sample lists 150,000 to 200,000 clones, 82% occurring once. Sequencing was carried out using peripheral blood. These receptors originate from a woman in her 70s with acute or convalescent COVID-19.

This clone qualifies as medium-sized (0.01 to 0.1%). V and J are TRBV27 and TRBJ1-1; D is possibly TRBD1 (6 bases). In germline, CDR1 is MNHEY, CDR2 SMNVEV (reference sequence). This CDR3 is 13 amino acids long. V lost 3 bases, J lost 3 bases, and 8 bases lay in between. The chain's CDR3 is CASSFRQDTEAFF. Here the CDR3 DNA reads TGTGCCAGCAGTTTTCGACAGGACACTGAAGCTTTCTTT.

This clone occurred once. The chain employs TRBV24-1 and TRBJ2-1; TRBD2 matches at 8 bases. Germline assignment: CDR1 KGHDR and CDR2 SFDVKD. After removal of 7 bases from V and 4 bases from J, the junction contained 5 bases not matched to a gene. The CDR3 runs 14 residues. The CDR3 nucleotides read TGTGCCACCAGACCAGCGGGAGAGTACAATGAGCAGTTCTTC. This sequence encodes CATRPAGEYNEQFF.

The gene calls are TRBV5-1 and TRBJ1-6, with no clear D. The CDR3 extends over 17 amino acids. CDR1 and CDR2 (germline): SGHRS, YFSETQ. V dropped 4 bases and J dropped 5 bases, with 19 bases sitting between them. CDR3 nucleotides: TGCGCCAGCAGCCCACTGGGCCGCGTCAAGGATAATTCACCCCTCCACTTT. It specifies CASSPLGRVKDNSPLHF.

V usage is TRBV30 and J usage is TRBJ1-2; the D is unclear. Germline loops: CDR1 GTSNPN, CDR2 SVGIG (reference sequence). The CDR3 has 12 residues. Trimming pared 0 bases from V and 6 bases from J, leaving 8 bases between. The CDR3 region has the DNA TGTGCCTGGAGTGTACGAACAGATGGCTACACCTTC. It is translated as CAWSVRTDGYTF.

The chain has TRBV3-1 (or the pseudogene TRBV3-2) and TRBJ2-1; 7 positions agree with TRBD1. J was trimmed by 8 bases and V by 6 bases; bases with no gene match: 13. The germline V gene has CDR1 LGHDT and CDR2 YNNKEL (reference sequence). This CDR3 spans 15 amino acids. CDR3 amino acids: CASRQLVSGGDEQFF. DNA of the CDR3: TGTGCCAGCAGACAGCTCGTTTCAGGGGGTGATGAGCAGTTCTTC.

The J gene is TRBJ1-5, the V gene TRBV30, with unresolved D. Germline V gene lookup returns CDR1 GTSNPN and CDR2 SVGIG (reference sequence). The length of the CDR3 is 13 residues. The V and J ends lost 5 bases and 0 bases respectively, with 8 bases between them. CDR3 sequence reads: CAWADISNQPQHF. For the CDR3, the DNA is TGTGCCTGGGCCGACATTAGCAATCAGCCCCAGCATTTT.

The V gene is TRBV4-3, the J gene TRBJ2-2, with D maybe TRBD1 (5 bases). V dropped 0 bases and J dropped 9 bases, with 14 bases sitting between them. This CDR3 has 15 amino acids. From germline, CDR1 is LGHNA and CDR2 YSLEER. CDR3 DNA: TGCGCCAGCAGCCAAGATCTCTTGGGGCGGCGGGAGCTGTTTTTT. It encodes CASSQDLLGRRELFF.

The chain joins TRBV18 to TRBJ2-2; 11 bases are a match to TRBD1. Germline CDR1 is KGHSH and CDR2 is LQKENI. This CDR3 has 16 amino acids. Losses at the gene ends were 4 bases for V and 4 bases for J; bases not matched to a gene: 5. In nucleotides, the CDR3 is TGTGCCAGCTCACTAAGCGGACAGGGGGCCACCGGGGAGCTGTTTTTT. The encoded protein is CASSLSGQGATGELFF.

The rearrangement joins TRBV28 to TRBJ1-6; D is possibly TRBD1 (5 bases). V was cut by 3 bases and J by 8 bases, with 23 bases left in between. The CDR3 has 18 residues. Germline CDR1 and CDR2: MDHEN and SYDVKM. The CDR3 here is CASSFPLNRSSQDSPLHF. In nucleotides, the CDR3 is TGTGCCAGCAGTTTCCCCCTGAACAGGTCGAGCCAAGATTCACCCCTCCACTTT.

In DNA, the CDR3 is TGTGCCAGCAACAGCCTACAGGGGGTCACTGAAGCTTTCTTT. Amino acids: CASNSLQGVTEAFF. This chain joins TRBV2 and TRBJ1-1, with 8 nucleotides matching TRBD1. Unmatched junction bases numbered 8, after V lost 7 bases and J lost 4 bases. Germline V gene sequence: CDR1 SNHLY, CDR2 FYNNEI. The CDR3 extends over 14 amino acids.

The V call is TRBV13, the J call TRBJ2-7, with 8 bases aligning to TRBD1. J gave up 2 bases and V 2 bases, and 2 bases lay outside the gene matches. CDR1 is PRHDT and CDR2 is FYEKMQ in the germline V gene (reference sequence). This CDR3 has 14 residues. In nucleotides, the CDR3 is TGTGCCAGCAGCTTAAACAGGGGGGCCTACGAGCAGTACTTC. Translated: CASSLNRGAYEQYF.

The J gene is TRBJ1-1, the V gene TRBV27, with TRBD1 identical over 9 bases. The ends lost 5 bases at V and 0 bases at J; junction bases unmatched: 1. Germline CDR1 MNHEY, CDR2 SMNVEV (reference sequence). The CDR3 has 14 residues. The DNA of the CDR3 is TGTGCCAGCAGTGGACAGGGGTTGAACACTGAAGCTTTCTTT. Its protein is CASSGQGLNTEAFF.

The CDR3 sequence is CASSLTGVRSYEQYF. The CDR3 nucleotides read TGTGCCAGCAGTTTGACAGGGGTCCGCTCGTACGAGCAGTACTTC. This sequence joins TRBV28 and TRBJ2-7; 8 bases map to TRBD1. The CDR3 extends over 15 amino acids. Germline CDR1 MDHEN, CDR2 SYDVKM. J gave up 4 bases and V 3 bases, and 8 bases lay outside the gene matches.